This is a list of T cell receptor beta chains from one sample in a study of CD4 T cells in relation to SARS-CoV-2 and coronaviruses. Assay used: immunoSEQ multiplex PCR; TCRdb lists only in-frame clones, some missing. Of tens of thousands of clones in the sample, approximately 77% were seen once. These receptors' targets are unknown. The sequenced sample was naive CD4+ T cells from PBMCs, cultured in vitro. Receptor source: an adult with COVID-19. CDR3s include the opening cysteine and the closing phenylalanine or tryptophan. A D gene is named only where the DNA matches it firmly. Clone sizes are given selectively: once, few, many, or a class where the clone is expanded.

V gene: TRBV29-1; clone size: once; J gene: TRBJ2-1; D gene: -; CDR3 DNA: TGCAGCGTTGCCGGGGATTACTCCTACAATGAGCAGTTCTTC; CDR3 protein: CSVAGDYSYNEQFF
V gene: TRBV7-9; clone size: -; J gene: TRBJ2-1; D gene: TRBD1; CDR3 DNA: TGTGCCAGCAGCGGAGGACAGGGGCGGGTGGATGAGCAGTTCTTC; CDR3 protein: CASSGGQGRVDEQFF
V gene: TRBV15; clone size: once; J gene: TRBJ2-7; D gene: -; CDR3 DNA: TGTGCCACCAGCAGAGACAGGGGTTACGAGCAGTACTTC; CDR3 protein: CATSRDRGYEQYF
V gene: TRBV10-3; clone size: -; J gene: TRBJ2-7; D gene: TRBD2; CDR3 DNA: TGTGCCATCAGTGGCTGGGACGGCGCGGGGGACGAGCAGTACTTC; CDR3 protein: CAISGWDGAGDEQYF
V gene: TRBV2; clone size: -; J gene: TRBJ2-2; D gene: -; CDR3 DNA: TGTGCCAGCAAAGGGACGGTGAACACCGGGGAGCTGTTTTTT; CDR3 protein: CASKGTVNTGELFF
V gene: TRBV2; clone size: -; J gene: TRBJ2-3; D gene: -; CDR3 DNA: TGTGCCAGCCAGTTAGGGATGGCATCAGATACGCAGTATTTT; CDR3 protein: CASQLGMASDTQYF
V gene: TRBV5-1; clone size: -; J gene: TRBJ2-7; D gene: -; CDR3 DNA: TGCGCCAGCAGCTTACCGGGACAATCCAACGAGCAGTACTTC; CDR3 protein: CASSLPGQSNEQYF
V gene: TRBV7-3; clone size: few; J gene: TRBJ2-7; D gene: TRBD1; CDR3 DNA: TGTGCCAGCAGCCCAATACAGGGGGGCGAGCAGTACTTC; CDR3 protein: CASSPIQGGEQYF
V gene: TRBV28; clone size: -; J gene: TRBJ2-5; D gene: -; CDR3 DNA: TGTGCCAGCAGTCTAGGGGATCGAGAGACCCAGTACTTC; CDR3 protein: CASSLGDRETQYF
V gene: TRBV7-9; clone size: -; J gene: TRBJ2-6; D gene: -; CDR3 DNA: TGTGCCAGCAGCTTAATTGACTACTCTGGGGCCAACGTCCTGACTTTC; CDR3 protein: CASSLIDYSGANVLTF
V gene: TRBV9; clone size: -; J gene: TRBJ2-3; D gene: -; CDR3 DNA: TGTGCCAGCAGTTACAGGGAGTTAGGAGATACGCAGTATTTT; CDR3 protein: CASSYRELGDTQYF
V gene: TRBV7-2; clone size: -; J gene: TRBJ1-3; D gene: -; CDR3 DNA: TGTGCCAGCAGCTTAGAAGGCGGGTTCTCTGGAAACACCATATATTTT; CDR3 protein: CASSLEGGFSGNTIYF
V gene: TRBV5-4; clone size: -; J gene: TRBJ1-5; D gene: -; CDR3 DNA: TGTGCCAGCAGCCCGACCCCAAGAATGAGTCAGCCCCAGCATTTT; CDR3 protein: CASSPTPRMSQPQHF
V gene: TRBV29-1; clone size: few; J gene: TRBJ2-2; D gene: -; CDR3 DNA: TGCAGCGTTGGGCGGTCAAACACCGGGGAGCTGTTTTTT; CDR3 protein: CSVGRSNTGELFF
V gene: TRBV5-4; clone size: -; J gene: TRBJ2-5; D gene: -; CDR3 DNA: TGTGCCAGCAGCTACCAAGAGACCCAGTACTTC; CDR3 protein: CASSYQETQYF
V gene: TRBV10-2; clone size: -; J gene: TRBJ2-2; D gene: TRBD2; CDR3 DNA: TGCGCCAGCAGTGGACTAGCGGGAGCCGGGGAGCTGTTTTTT; CDR3 protein: CASSGLAGAGELFF
V gene: TRBV30; clone size: few; J gene: TRBJ1-2; D gene: -; CDR3 DNA: TGTGCCTGCCCCGCGACAAATCCTAACTATGGCTACACCTTC; CDR3 protein: CACPATNPNYGYTF